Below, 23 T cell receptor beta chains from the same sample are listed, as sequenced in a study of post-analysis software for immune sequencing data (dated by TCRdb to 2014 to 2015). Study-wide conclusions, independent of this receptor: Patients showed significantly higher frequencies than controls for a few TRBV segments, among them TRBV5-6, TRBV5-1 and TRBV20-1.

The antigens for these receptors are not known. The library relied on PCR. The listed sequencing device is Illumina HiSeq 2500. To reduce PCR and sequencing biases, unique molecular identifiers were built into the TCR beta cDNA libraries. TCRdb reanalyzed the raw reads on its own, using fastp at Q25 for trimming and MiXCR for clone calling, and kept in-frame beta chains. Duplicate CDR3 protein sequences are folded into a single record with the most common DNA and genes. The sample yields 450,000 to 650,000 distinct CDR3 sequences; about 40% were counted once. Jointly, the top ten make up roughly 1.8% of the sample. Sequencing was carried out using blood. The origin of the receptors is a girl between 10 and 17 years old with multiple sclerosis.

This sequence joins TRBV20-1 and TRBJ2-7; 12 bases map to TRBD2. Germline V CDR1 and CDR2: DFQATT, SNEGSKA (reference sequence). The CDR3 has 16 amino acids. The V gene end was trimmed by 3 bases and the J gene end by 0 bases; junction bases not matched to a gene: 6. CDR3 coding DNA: TGCAGTGCTAGTAGGACTAGCGGGGACCCCTCCTACGAGCAGTACTTC. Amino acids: CSASRTSGDPSYEQYF.

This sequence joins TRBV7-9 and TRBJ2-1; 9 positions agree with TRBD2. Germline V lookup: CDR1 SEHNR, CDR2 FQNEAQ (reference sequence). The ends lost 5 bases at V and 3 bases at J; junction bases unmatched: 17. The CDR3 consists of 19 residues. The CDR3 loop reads CASSPGPPSGGILYNEQFF. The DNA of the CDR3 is TGTGCCAGCAGCCCAGGCCCCCCCAGCGGGGGGATCCTCTACAATGAGCAGTTCTTC.

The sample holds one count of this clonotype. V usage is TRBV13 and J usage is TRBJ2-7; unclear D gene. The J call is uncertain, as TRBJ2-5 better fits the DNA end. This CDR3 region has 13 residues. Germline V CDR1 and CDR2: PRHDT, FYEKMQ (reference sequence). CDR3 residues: CASSADQRKTQYF. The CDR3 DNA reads TGTGCCAGCAGCGCGGACCAGAGAAAGACCCAGTACTTC.

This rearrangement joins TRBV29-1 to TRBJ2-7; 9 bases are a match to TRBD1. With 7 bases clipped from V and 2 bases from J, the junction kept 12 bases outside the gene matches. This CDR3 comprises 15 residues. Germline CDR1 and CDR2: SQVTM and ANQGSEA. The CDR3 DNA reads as TGCAGCGCCAGTCCCGGGACAGGGAAACCCTACGAGCAGTACTTC. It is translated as CSASPGTGKPYEQYF.

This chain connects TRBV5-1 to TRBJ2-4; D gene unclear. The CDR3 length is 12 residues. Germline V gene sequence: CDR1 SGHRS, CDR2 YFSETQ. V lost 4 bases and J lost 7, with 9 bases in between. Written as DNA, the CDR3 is TGCGCCAGCAGCCCTAAAGGGAACATTCAGTACTTC. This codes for CASSPKGNIQYF.

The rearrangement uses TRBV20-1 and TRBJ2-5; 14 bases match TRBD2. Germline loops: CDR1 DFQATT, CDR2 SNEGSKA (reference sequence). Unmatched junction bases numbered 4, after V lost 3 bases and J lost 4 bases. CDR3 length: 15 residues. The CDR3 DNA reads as TGCAGTGCTAGGACTAGCGGGGGGGAATCAGAGACCCAGTACTTC. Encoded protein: CSARTSGGESETQYF.

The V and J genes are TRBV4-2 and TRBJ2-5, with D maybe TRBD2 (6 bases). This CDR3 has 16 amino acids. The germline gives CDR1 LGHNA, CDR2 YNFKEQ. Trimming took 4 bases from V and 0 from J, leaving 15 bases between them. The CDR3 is CASSPGVAVYQETQYF. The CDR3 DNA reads TGTGCCAGCAGCCCCGGGGTAGCGGTCTACCAAGAGACCCAGTACTTC.

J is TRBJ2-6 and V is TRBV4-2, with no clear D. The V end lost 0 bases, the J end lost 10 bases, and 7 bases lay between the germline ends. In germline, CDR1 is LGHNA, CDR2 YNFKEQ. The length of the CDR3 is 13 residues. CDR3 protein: CASSQEKPNVLTF. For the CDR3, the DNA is TGTGCCAGCAGCCAAGAAAAACCGAACGTCCTGACTTTC.

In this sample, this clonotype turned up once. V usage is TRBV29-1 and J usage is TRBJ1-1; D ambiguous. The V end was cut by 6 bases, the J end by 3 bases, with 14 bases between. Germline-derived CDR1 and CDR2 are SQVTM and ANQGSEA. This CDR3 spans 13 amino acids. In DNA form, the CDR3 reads TGCAGCGTAAGGACGACCGTGGACACTGAAGCTTTCTTT. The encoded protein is CSVRTTVDTEAFF.

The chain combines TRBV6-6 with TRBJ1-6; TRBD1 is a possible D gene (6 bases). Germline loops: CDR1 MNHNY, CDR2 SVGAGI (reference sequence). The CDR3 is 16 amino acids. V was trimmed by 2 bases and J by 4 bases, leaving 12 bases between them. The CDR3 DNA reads TGTGCCAGCAGTTACGACAGGCCGGAATATAATTCACCCCTCCACTTT. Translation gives CASSYDRPEYNSPLHF.

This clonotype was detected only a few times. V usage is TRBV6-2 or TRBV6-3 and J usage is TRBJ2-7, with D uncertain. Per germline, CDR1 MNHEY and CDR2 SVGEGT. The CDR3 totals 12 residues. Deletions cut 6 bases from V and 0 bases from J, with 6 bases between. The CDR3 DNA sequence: TGTGCCAGCAGAACCTCCTCCTACGAGCAGTACTTC. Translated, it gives CASRTSSYEQYF.

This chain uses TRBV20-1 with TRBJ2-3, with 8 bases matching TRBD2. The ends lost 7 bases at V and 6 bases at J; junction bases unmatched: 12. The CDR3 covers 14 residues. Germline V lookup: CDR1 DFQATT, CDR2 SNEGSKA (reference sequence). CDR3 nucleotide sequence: TGCAGTGAGACCAGAGGGACTAGTATCGATACGCAGTATTTT. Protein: CSETRGTSIDTQYF.

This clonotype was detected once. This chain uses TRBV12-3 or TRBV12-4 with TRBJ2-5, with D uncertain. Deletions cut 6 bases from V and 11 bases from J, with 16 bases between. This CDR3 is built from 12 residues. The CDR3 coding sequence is TGTGCCAGCAGCCCGGCTGGGGTAGGGCAGTACTTC. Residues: CASSPAGVGQYF.

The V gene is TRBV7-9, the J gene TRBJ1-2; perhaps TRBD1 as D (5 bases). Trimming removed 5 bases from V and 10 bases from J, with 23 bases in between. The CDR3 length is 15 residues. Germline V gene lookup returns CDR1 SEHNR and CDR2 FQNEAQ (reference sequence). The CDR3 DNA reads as TGTGCCAGCAGCGCCGCGGAAAGGGGATCAGGCGACTACACCTTC. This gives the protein CASSAAERGSGDYTF.

This CDR3 reads CASSPSWGYEQYF. DNA for the CDR3: TGTGCCAGCAGCCCGTCGTGGGGCTACGAGCAGTACTTC. This chain uses TRBV7-2 with TRBJ2-7; no definite D call. With 5 bases removed from V and 3 bases from J, the gap between germline ends came to 11 bases. The CDR3 has 13 amino acids. Germline V CDR1 and CDR2: SGHTA, FQGNSA.

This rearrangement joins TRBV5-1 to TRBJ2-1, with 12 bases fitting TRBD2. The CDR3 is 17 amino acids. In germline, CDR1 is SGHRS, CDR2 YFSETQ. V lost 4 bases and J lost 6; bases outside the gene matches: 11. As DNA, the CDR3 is TGCGCCAGCAGCCCCCCGGTGGCTAGCGGGGGGGCCAATGAGCAGTTCTTC. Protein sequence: CASSPPVASGGANEQFF. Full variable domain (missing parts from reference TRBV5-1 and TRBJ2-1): KAGVTQTPRYLIKTRGQQVTLSCSPISGHRSVSWYQQTPGQGLQFLFEYFSETQRNKGNFPGRFSGRQFSNSRSEMNVSTLELGDSALYLCASSPPVASGGANEQFFGPGTRLTVL.

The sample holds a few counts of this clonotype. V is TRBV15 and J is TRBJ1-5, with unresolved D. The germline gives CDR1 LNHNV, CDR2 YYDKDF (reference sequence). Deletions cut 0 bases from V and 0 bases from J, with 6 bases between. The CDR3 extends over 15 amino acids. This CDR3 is CATSRETFSNQPQHF. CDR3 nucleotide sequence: TGTGCCACCAGCAGAGAAACGTTTAGCAATCAGCCCCAGCATTTT.

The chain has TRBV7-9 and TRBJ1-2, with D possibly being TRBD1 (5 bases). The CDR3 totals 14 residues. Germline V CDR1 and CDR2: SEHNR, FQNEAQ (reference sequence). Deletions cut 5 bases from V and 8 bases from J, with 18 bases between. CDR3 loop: CASSASGRGAGYTF. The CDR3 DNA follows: TGTGCCAGCAGCGCGTCGGGACGCGGGGCCGGCTACACCTTC.

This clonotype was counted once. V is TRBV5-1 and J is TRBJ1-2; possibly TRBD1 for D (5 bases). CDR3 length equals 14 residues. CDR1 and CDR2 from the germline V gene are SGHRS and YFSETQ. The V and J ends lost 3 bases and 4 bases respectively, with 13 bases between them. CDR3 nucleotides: TGCGCCAGCAGCTCCGGGACGGCAACCTATGGCTACACCTTC. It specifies CASSSGTATYGYTF.

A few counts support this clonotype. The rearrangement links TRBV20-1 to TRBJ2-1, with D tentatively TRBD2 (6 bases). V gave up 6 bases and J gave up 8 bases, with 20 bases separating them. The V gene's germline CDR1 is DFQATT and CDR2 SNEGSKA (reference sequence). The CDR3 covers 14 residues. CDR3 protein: CSAPRPPTGDEQFF. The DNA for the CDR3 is TGCAGTGCCCCAAGGCCCCCCACGGGGGATGAGCAGTTCTTC.

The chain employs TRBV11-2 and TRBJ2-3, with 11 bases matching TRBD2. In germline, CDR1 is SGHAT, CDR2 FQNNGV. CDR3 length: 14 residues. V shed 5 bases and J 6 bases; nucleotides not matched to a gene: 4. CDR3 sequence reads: CASSRTSGRDTQYF. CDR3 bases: TGTGCCAGCAGCCGGACTAGCGGGCGTGATACGCAGTATTTT. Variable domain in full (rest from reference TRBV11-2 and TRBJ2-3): EAGVAQSPRYKIIEKRQSVAFWCNPISGHATLYWYQQILGQGPKLLIQFQNNGVVDDSQLPKDRFSAERLKGVDSTLKIQPAKLEDSAVYLCASSRTSGRDTQYFGPGTRLTVL.

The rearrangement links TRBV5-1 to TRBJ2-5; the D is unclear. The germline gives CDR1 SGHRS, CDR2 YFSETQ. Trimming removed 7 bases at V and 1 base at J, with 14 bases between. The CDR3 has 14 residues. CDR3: CASGLGRLQETQYF. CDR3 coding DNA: TGCGCCAGCGGCCTGGGCAGGCTCCAAGAGACCCAGTACTTC.

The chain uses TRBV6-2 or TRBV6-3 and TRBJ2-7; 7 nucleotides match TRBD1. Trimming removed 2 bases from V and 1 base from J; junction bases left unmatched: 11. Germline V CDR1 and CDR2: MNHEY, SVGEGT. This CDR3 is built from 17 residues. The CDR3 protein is CASSYLIYRGASYEQYF. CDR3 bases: TGTGCCAGCAGTTACCTCATTTACAGGGGCGCTTCCTACGAGCAGTACTTC.